This section outlines one T cell receptor (beta chain) sequence together with its context. Germline values: CDR1 SNHLY, CDR2 FYNNEI. V lost 8 bases to trimming and J lost 3 bases; unmatched junction nucleotides: 11. The CDR3 spans 16 residues. This specimen comes from a study of blood T cell repertoires in COVID-19. Study summary: The analysed material was cDNA or gDNA that came from T cells, B-cell-depleted T cells, or PBMCs.

The assay was immunoSEQ multiplex PCR, and TCRdb's table has in-frame clones only and misses some. Among about 30,000 clones, approximately 86% were seen once, and the ten largest hold around 12%. The sequenced sample consisted of peripheral blood. This TCR was recovered from a human donor in a cohort sampled during active COVID-19. The donor label of this sample is uncertain. The chain carries TRBV2 and TRBJ2-2; 8 nucleotides line up with TRBD1. The CDR3 is CASSPVGTGYTGELFF. CDR3 nucleotide sequence: TGTGCCAGCTCCCCCGTCGGGACAGGTTACACCGGGGAGCTGTTTTTT.